This T cell receptor (beta chain) was recorded in a study of blood T cells in healthy people across ages. Broader study findings: In older individuals, TCR beta diversity per million T cells was lower, falling roughly linearly with age. Reliance upon unsorted PBMCs precluded definitive naive versus antigen-experienced comparison.

As for this clonotype: What it binds is unknown.

The CDR3 runs 15 residues. V was shortened by 1 base and J by 4 bases, with 12 bases between the two germline ends. Germline V gene data show CDR1 as LGHNA and CDR2 as YSLEER. The amount of total RNA extracted per sample was at least 6 micrograms. A sample-barcoded 5' primer and a J-beta primer mix were used in a second PCR of about 7 to 12 cycles. Each CDR3 protein gets one entry after TCRdb re-called the 5' RACE reads with MiXCR. The table has about a million distinct CDR3 sequences, roughly 51% seen once; the top ten hold around 21%. The chain combines TRBV4-3 with TRBJ2-3; D is uncertain. The sequenced sample consisted of blood. The sequence was obtained from an older woman in good health. CDR3 in DNA: TGCGCCAGCAGCCAAGGGACCCGACTGTCAGATACGCAGTATTTT. Protein sequence: CASSQGTRLSDTQYF.